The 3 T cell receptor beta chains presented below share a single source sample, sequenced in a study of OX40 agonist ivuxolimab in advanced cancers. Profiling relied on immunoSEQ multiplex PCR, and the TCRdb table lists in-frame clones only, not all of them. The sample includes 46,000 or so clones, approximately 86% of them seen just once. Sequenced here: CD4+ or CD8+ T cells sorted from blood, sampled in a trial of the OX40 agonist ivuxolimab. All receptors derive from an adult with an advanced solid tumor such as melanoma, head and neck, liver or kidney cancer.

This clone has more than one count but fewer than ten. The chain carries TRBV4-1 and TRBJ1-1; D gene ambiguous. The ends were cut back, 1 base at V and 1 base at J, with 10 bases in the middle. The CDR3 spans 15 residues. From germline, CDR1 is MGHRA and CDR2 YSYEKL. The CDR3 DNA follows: TGCGCCAGCAGCCAAGTCCTGGGGTCGAACACTGAAGCTTTCTTT. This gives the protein CASSQVLGSNTEAFF.

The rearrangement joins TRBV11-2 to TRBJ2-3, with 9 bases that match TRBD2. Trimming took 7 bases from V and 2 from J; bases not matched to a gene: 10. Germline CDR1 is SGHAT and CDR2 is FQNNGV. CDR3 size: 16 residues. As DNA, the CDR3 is TGTGCCAGCACCAAGGGACTAGCTATTGACACAGATACGCAGTATTTT. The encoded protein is CASTKGLAIDTDTQYF.

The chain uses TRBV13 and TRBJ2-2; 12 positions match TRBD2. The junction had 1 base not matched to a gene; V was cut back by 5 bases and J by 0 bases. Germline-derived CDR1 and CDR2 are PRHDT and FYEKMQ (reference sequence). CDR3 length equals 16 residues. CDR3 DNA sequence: TGTGCCAGCAGCCGGACTAGCGGGGCGAACACCGGGGAGCTGTTTTTT. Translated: CASSRTSGANTGELFF.